The entry below gives a single TCR beta chain sequence along with its context. The data originate from a study of cytomegalovirus exposure and HLA in healthy donors. Germline CDR1 SGHDN, CDR2 FVKESK. The CDR3 is 15 amino acids. The trim removed 4 bases at V and 4 bases at J, leaving 6 bases unmatched. Researchers ran the PCR with 60 Vbeta and 13 Jbeta primers. Profiling relied on immunoSEQ multiplex PCR, and the TCRdb table lists in-frame clones only, not all of them. The table records tens of thousands of clones, roughly 67% of them present only once. The source is a middle-aged man in good health and CMV-seropositive. The sequenced sample was PBMCs. The rearrangement uses TRBV14 and TRBJ2-2; 7 bases align to TRBD1. The CDR3 region is CASSLYRGGTGELFF. The CDR3 DNA reads TGTGCCAGCAGCCTTTACAGGGGTGGCACCGGGGAGCTGTTTTTT. Filled out from reference TRBV14 and TRBJ2-2, the complete variable domain reads EAGVTQFPSHSVIEKGQTVTLRCDPISGHDNLYWYRRVMGKEIKFLLHFVKESKQDESGMPNNRFLAERTGGTYSTLKVQPAELEDSGVYFCASSLYRGGTGELFFGEGSRLTVL.